These T cell receptor beta chains were read from a single sample in a study of CD8 T cells in Susac syndrome. TCRdb redid the calling of the immunoSEQ multiplex PCR reads with MiXCR, one entry per CDR3 protein. The repertoire holds about 64,000 distinct CDR3 sequences, with roughly 94% as singletons. The sequencing sample was made of CD8+ T cells from PBMCs. These receptor sequences come from a human donor with multiple sclerosis. The CDR3 runs from the conserved cysteine through the conserved F or W. The D gene is left open where the match is weak. Some rows mark clone size as missing; the rest say once, few, many or name a class of expanded clone.

>.|TRBJ2-3|.|TRBV12-3/TRBV12-4
CASSFLSGGPDHTDTQYF
TGTGCCAGCAGTTTTTTATCGGGGGGCCCAGATCACACAGATACGCAGTATTTT
>.|TRBJ2-7|TRBD2|TRBV27
CASRVSGSASYEQYF
TGTGCCAGCAGGGTTAGCGGGAGCGCCTCCTACGAGCAGTACTTC
>.|TRBJ2-7|.|TRBV5-1
CASSLEQANSYEQYF
TGCGCCAGCAGCTTGGAACAGGCAAACTCCTACGAGCAGTACTTC
>.|TRBJ2-5|TRBD2|TRBV20-1
CSARLGGGQETQYF
TGCAGTGCCCGCCTTGGGGGGGGGCAAGAGACCCAGTACTTC
>.|TRBJ2-3|TRBD1|TRBV29-1
CTGTEITDTQYF
TGCACCGGGACAGAGATCACAGATACGCAGTATTTT
>.|TRBJ2-7|.|TRBV29-1
CSVAEGLGNEQYF
TGCAGCGTTGCGGAAGGGCTCGGCAACGAGCAGTACTTC
>few|TRBJ2-7|TRBD1|TRBV6-5
CASSYGTGLYSYEQYF
TGTGCCAGCAGTTACGGGACAGGCCTTTACTCCTACGAGCAGTACTTC
>.|TRBJ2-1|TRBD2|TRBV20-1
CSARTSGRAYNEQFF
TGCAGTGCCCGAACTAGCGGGAGAGCCTACAATGAGCAGTTCTTC
>.|TRBJ2-4|.|TRBV20-1
CSASGGAKNIQYF
TGCAGTGCTAGCGGGGGTGCCAAAAACATTCAGTACTTC
>few|TRBJ2-1|.|TRBV4-1
CASSQGLAGEYNEQFF
TGCGCCAGCAGCCAAGGCCTCGCAGGGGAATACAATGAGCAGTTCTTC
>.|TRBJ2-7|TRBD1|TRBV12-3/TRBV12-4
CASTKTGGYEQYF
TGTGCCAGCACCAAGACAGGGGGCTACGAGCAGTACTTC
>.|TRBJ1-2|.|TRBV25-1
CASTGRFGEGVYGYTF
TGTGCCAGCACTGGAAGGTTCGGGGAGGGGGTATATGGCTACACCTTC
>.|TRBJ1-3|.|TRBV19
CAGSEGSGNTIYF
TGTGCGGGCAGCGAGGGCTCTGGAAACACCATATATTTT
>.|TRBJ2-7|TRBD2|TRBV20-1
CSADATSESYEQYF
TGCAGTGCTGATGCGACTAGCGAGTCCTACGAGCAGTACTTC
>.|TRBJ2-5|.|TRBV24-1
CATSFRLREETQYF
TGTGCCACCAGTTTCCGACTGAGAGAAGAGACCCAGTACTTC
>.|TRBJ1-1|.|TRBV7-9
CASSLFGAFF
TGTGCCAGCAGCTTGTTTGGAGCTTTCTTT
>few|TRBJ2-7|TRBD1|TRBV27
CASSTTGNYEQYF
TGTGCCAGCAGTACGACAGGGAATTACGAGCAGTACTTC
>.|TRBJ1-1|.|TRBV7-8
CASSLSGRWGDTEAFF
TGTGCCAGCAGCTTAAGCGGCAGGTGGGGGGACACTGAAGCTTTCTTT
>.|TRBJ2-1|.|TRBV9
CASSGPMERDNEQFF
TGTGCCAGCAGCGGCCCCATGGAGCGGGACAATGAGCAGTTCTTC
>.|TRBJ2-7|.|TRBV28
CASSLSVREQYF
TGTGCCAGCAGTTTATCGGTACGGGAGCAGTACTTC
>.|TRBJ1-1|TRBD1|TRBV5-6
CASSPDRGQLNTEAFF
TGTGCCAGCAGCCCGGACAGGGGGCAATTGAACACTGAAGCTTTCTTT
>.|TRBJ1-5|.|TRBV20-1
CSARDFGEIRRGLNQPQHF
TGCAGTGCTAGAGATTTTGGGGAGATCCGCAGGGGCCTGAATCAGCCCCAGCATTTT
>once|TRBJ2-1|.|TRBV2
CASSVMNEQFF
TGTGCCAGCAGTGTCATGAATGAGCAGTTCTTC
>.|TRBJ1-4|TRBD1|TRBV7-9
CASSSPTGEFEKLFF
TGTGCCAGCAGCTCACCGACAGGGGAGTTTGAAAAACTGTTTTTT
>.|TRBJ1-2|.|TRBV29-1
CSVEIGLDGYTF
TGCAGCGTTGAAATCGGCTTGGATGGCTACACCTTC
>.|TRBJ1-2|.|TRBV13
CASSPGKGLYGYTF
TGTGCCAGCAGCCCAGGGAAGGGGCTCTATGGCTACACCTTC
>.|TRBJ2-1|TRBD2|TRBV25-1
CASSDSGPYNEQFF
TGTGCCAGCAGTGATAGCGGGCCCTACAATGAGCAGTTCTTC
>once|TRBJ2-2|.|TRBV27
CASSLGLDTGELFF
TGTGCCAGCAGTTTGGGACTGGACACCGGGGAGCTGTTTTTT
>.|TRBJ2-7|.|TRBV29-1
CSVSFGTEQYF
TGCAGCGTGAGCTTCGGGACGGAGCAGTACTTC
>.|TRBJ1-1|.|TRBV4-3
CASSPLMAENTEAFF
TGCGCCAGCAGCCCCCTGATGGCGGAGAACACTGAAGCTTTCTTT
>.|TRBJ2-3|TRBD2|TRBV4-3
CASSQEAGLAGGHGDTQYF
TGCGCCAGCAGCCAAGAGGCGGGACTAGCGGGGGGGCATGGAGATACGCAGTATTTT
>.|TRBJ2-2|.|TRBV13
CASSQLGTNTGELFF
TGTGCCAGCAGTCAGCTGGGAACGAACACCGGGGAGCTGTTTTTT
>.|TRBJ2-1|.|TRBV12-3/TRBV12-4
CASSLPGAAYNEQFF
TGTGCCAGCAGTTTACCGGGGGCAGCTTACAATGAGCAGTTCTTC
>.|TRBJ2-1|.|TRBV27
CASLDRTRPNEQFF
TGTGCCAGTCTAGACAGAACCCGTCCCAATGAGCAGTTCTTC
>.|TRBJ1-2|.|TRBV18
CASSPPLGGDGYTF
TGTGCCAGCTCACCACCTTTGGGGGGCGATGGCTACACCTTC
>.|TRBJ2-3|.|TRBV27
CASSLAAITDTQYF
TGTGCCAGCAGTTTAGCGGCCATCACAGATACGCAGTATTTT
>.|TRBJ2-5|TRBD2|TRBV12-3/TRBV12-4
CASSSPLAGGRETQYF
TGTGCCAGCAGTTCGCCCCTCGCGGGGGGCAGGGAGACCCAGTACTTC
>.|TRBJ1-1|.|TRBV12-3/TRBV12-4
CASSFDLRGWNTEAFF
TGTGCCAGCAGTTTCGATTTAAGGGGCTGGAACACTGAAGCTTTCTTT